This TCR beta chain was sequenced for a study of cytomegalovirus exposure and HLA in healthy donors. Findings and limits, study-wide: Cytomegalovirus status was reportedly diagnosed by the classifier with high specificity and sensitivity. A later analysis revealed that TCR association rates differed between HLA loci, peaking at DRB1 and bottoming out at HLA-C. In vitro assays verified that a few CMV-associated chains recognized CMV antigens specifically.

Note on this clone: The antigen is undetermined.

The PCR had 60 Vbeta and 13 Jbeta primers. Profiled with immunoSEQ multiplex PCR; TCRdb holds only in-frame clones, not every one. The table records around 59,000 clones, roughly 84% of them present only once. V shed 4 bases and J 7 bases; nucleotides not matched to a gene: 4. CDR3 size: 14 residues. Germline values: CDR1 SGHVS, CDR2 FQNEAQ. This TCR derives from a human donor in good health. The V gene is TRBV7-8, the J gene TRBJ2-7, with 13 bases identical to TRBD2. The specimen sequenced was PBMCs. The CDR3 DNA sequence: TGTGCCAGCAGCTCGACTAGCGGGGGGCGGGAGCAGTACTTC. This sequence encodes CASSSTSGGREQYF.